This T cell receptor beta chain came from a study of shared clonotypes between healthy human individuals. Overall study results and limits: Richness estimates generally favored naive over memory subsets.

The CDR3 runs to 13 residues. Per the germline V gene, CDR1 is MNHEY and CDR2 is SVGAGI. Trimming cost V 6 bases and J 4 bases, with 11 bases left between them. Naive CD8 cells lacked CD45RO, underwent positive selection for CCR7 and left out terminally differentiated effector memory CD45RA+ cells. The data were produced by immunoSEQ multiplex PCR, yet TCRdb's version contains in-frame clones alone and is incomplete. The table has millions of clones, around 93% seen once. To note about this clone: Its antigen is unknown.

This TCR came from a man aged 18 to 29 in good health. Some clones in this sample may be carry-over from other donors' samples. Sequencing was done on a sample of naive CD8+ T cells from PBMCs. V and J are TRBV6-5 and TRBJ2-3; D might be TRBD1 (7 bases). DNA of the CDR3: TGTGCCAGCAGCCAGGGGGGTTCAGATACGCAGTATTTT. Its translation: CASSQGGSDTQYF.